This passage covers 10 T cell receptor beta chains from one sample sequenced in a study of blood T cell repertoires in COVID-19. Produced via immunoSEQ multiplex PCR; TCRdb's table is partial and in-frame only. The sample has about 330,000 clones, around 80% seen once; the top ten hold about 1.2%. The sample taken for sequencing was peripheral blood. Receptors were obtained from a woman aged 50 to 60 with acute or convalescent COVID-19.

V usage is TRBV15 and J usage is TRBJ2-2, with a weak D call TRBD1 (5 bases). The CDR3 runs to 14 residues. The germline V gene has CDR1 LNHNV and CDR2 YYDKDF (reference sequence). Trimming cost V 3 bases and J 2 bases, with 7 bases left between them. CDR3 nucleotides: TGTGCCACCAGCAGGGACACCAACACCGGGGAGCTGTTTTTT. Translated, it gives CATSRDTNTGELFF.

The chain combines TRBV15 with TRBJ1-2, with 8 positions matching TRBD1. Germline values: CDR1 LNHNV, CDR2 YYDKDF (reference sequence). Trimming cost V 5 bases and J 5 bases; bases outside gene matches: 13. This CDR3 region has 16 residues. The CDR3: CATSPRQGFHGYGYTF. The CDR3 nucleotides are TGTGCCACCAGCCCTCGACAGGGGTTTCACGGGTATGGCTACACCTTC. The full variable domain, rest sourced from reference TRBV15 and TRBJ1-2, is DAMVIQNPRYQVTQFGKPVTLSCSQTLNHNVMYWYQQKSSQAPKLLFHYYDKDFNNEADTPDNFQSRRPNTSFCFLDIRSPGLGDTAMYLCATSPRQGFHGYGYTFGSGTRLTVV.

The chain uses TRBV2 and TRBJ1-2; D gene ambiguous. Trimming left V 4 bases short and J 4 bases short, with 13 bases between. This CDR3 is built from 14 residues. CDR1 and CDR2 (germline): SNHLY, FYNNEI. CDR3 sequence: CASSVWQYGYGYTF. Here the CDR3 DNA reads TGTGCCAGCAGTGTTTGGCAGTATGGCTATGGCTACACCTTC.

This chain uses TRBV6-5 with TRBJ2-7; the match to TRBD1 covers 9 bases. The CDR3 runs to 11 residues. The J segment lost 4 bases and the V segment lost 9 bases, leaving 1 base of the junction unmatched. Germline CDR1 is MNHEY and CDR2 is SVGAGI. The CDR3 loop reads CASDRGYEQYV. CDR3 nucleotides: TGTGCCAGTGACAGGGGGTACGAGCAGTACGTC.

The chain carries TRBV3-1 (or the pseudogene TRBV3-2) and TRBJ1-2; D unclear. Germline V gene lookup returns CDR1 LGHDT and CDR2 YNNKEL (reference sequence). V was cut by 1 base and J by 2 bases, with 11 bases left in between. The CDR3 is made up of 15 amino acids. CDR3 region: CASSQGEADNYGYTF. In DNA, the CDR3 is TGTGCCAGCAGCCAAGGGGAGGCGGACAACTATGGCTACACCTTC.

This chain uses TRBV6-4 with TRBJ1-2; a weak D match, TRBD1 (6 bases). Germline-derived CDR1 and CDR2 are MRHNA and SNTAGT. The CDR3 loop spans 13 amino acids. V was clipped by 4 bases and J by 4 bases, with 10 bases between them. This chain's CDR3 is CASSAGGGYGYTF. For the CDR3, the DNA is TGTGCCAGCAGTGCTGGGGGCGGCTATGGCTACACCTTC.

The genes are TRBV6-5 and TRBJ2-5, with a possible D match to TRBD2 (6 bases). V gave up 2 bases and J gave up 4 bases, with 14 bases separating them. Germline-derived CDR1 and CDR2 are MNHEY and SVGAGI. CDR3 length: 15 amino acids. Written as DNA, the CDR3 is TGTGCCAGCAGTTACGGGTCGGGAGTGGGAGAGACCCAGTACTTC. Protein product: CASSYGSGVGETQYF.

The chain joins TRBV29-1 to TRBJ2-1; D perhaps matches TRBD2 (6 bases). With 3 bases removed from V and 13 bases from J, the gap between germline ends came to 13 bases. CDR1 is SQVTM, CDR2 ANQGSEA, per germline. CDR3 length equals 11 residues. The CDR3 sequence: CSVDGWDSQFF. For the CDR3, the DNA is TGCAGCGTTGATGGGTGGGACTCTCAGTTCTTC.

The chain is built from TRBV6-5 and TRBJ1-2, with 10 bases lining up with TRBD1. The CDR3 has 15 amino acids. Germline CDR1 is MNHEY and CDR2 is SVGAGI. V was clipped by 4 bases and J by 3 bases; unmatched bases: 5. DNA of the CDR3: TGTGCCAGCAGTTCTCCGGGACAGGGGCACTATGGCTACACCTTC. It encodes CASSSPGQGHYGYTF.

V gene TRBV9 combines with J gene TRBJ2-1, with a tentative D call TRBD2 (6 bases). The V gene's germline CDR1 is SGDLS and CDR2 YYNGEE. The CDR3 loop spans 14 amino acids. Trimming pared 8 bases from V and 0 bases from J, leaving 12 bases between. In DNA form, the CDR3 reads TGTGCCAGTGGGGGGATCAGCTCCTACAATGAGCAGTTCTTC. It is translated as CASGGISSYNEQFF. The whole variable domain, remainder taken from reference TRBV9 and TRBJ2-1, is DSGVTQTPKHLITATGQRVTLRCSPRSGDLSVYWYQQSLDQGLQFLIQYYNGEERAKGNILERFSAQQFPDLHSELNLSSLELGDSALYFCASGGISSYNEQFFGPGTRLTVL.